The 2 T cell receptor beta chains below come from one sample, sequenced in a study of early T cells in non-severe SARS-CoV-2 infection. TCRdb used MiXCR to reprocess the 5' RACE reads, holding one entry per CDR3 protein. Of about 110,000 distinct CDR3 sequences listed, over 9.5% are singletons. The specimen was whole blood, collected at baseline. These receptors were obtained from an adult who was a healthcare worker with PCR-confirmed SARS-CoV-2 infection or an uninfected control (not recorded which).

Turning to this clonotype: The conserved closing phenylalanine or tryptophan is absent in this CDR3, likely reflecting a read error. The DNA is omitted, as the CDR3 cannot be located on it reliably, and the CDR3 follows TCRdb's listing. The chain joins TRBV7-9 to TRBJ1-6; the D call TRBD1 from the table was never checked on the DNA. Germline loops: CDR1 SEHNR, CDR2 FQNEAQ (reference sequence). The CDR3 is 12 residues long, counting both termini. This CDR3 reads CASSPIDRSEVL.

This chain joins TRBV5-1 and TRBJ2-7; no definite D call. V lost 5 bases to trimming and J lost 3 bases, with 18 bases between them. The CDR3 extends over 15 amino acids. The germline gives CDR1 SGHRS, CDR2 YFSETQ. CDR3 protein: CASSYDGSPRYEQYF. The CDR3, as DNA: TGCGCCAGCAGTTATGACGGGTCCCCTCGCTACGAGCAGTACTTC.